The 8 T cell receptor beta chains in this list originate from one sample, sequenced in a study of cytomegalovirus exposure and HLA in healthy donors (dated by TCRdb to 2016 to 2017). Preparation of the library involved the immunoSEQ multiplex PCR assay. TCRdb took this table from immuneACCESS and kept in-frame rearrangements with V and J called. Such tables lack part of the clones; where checked against another copy, unresolved V genes explain under half of the gap, and the rest is unexplained. The sample records about 170,000 clones, approximately 96% of which are singletons. Of the sample, roughly 1% falls within the top ten clones. The sequencing input was PBMCs. The receptors come from a woman between 18 and 29 years old in good health and CMV-seronegative.

V and J are TRBV5-6 and TRBJ2-2; D is uncertain. This CDR3 has 15 residues. The V gene's germline CDR1 is SGHDT and CDR2 YYEEEE. V lost 0 bases, J lost 1 base, and 7 bases lay in between. The CDR3, as DNA: TGTGCCAGCAGCTTGGAGACAAAGAACACCGGGGAGCTGTTTTTT. This translates into CASSLETKNTGELFF. The full variable domain, with the rest looked up from reference TRBV5-6 and TRBJ2-2, is DAGVTQSPTHLIKTRGQQVTLRCSPKSGHDTVSWYQQALGQGPQFIFQYYEEEERQRGNFPDRFSGHQFPNYSSELNVNALLLGDSALYLCASSLETKNTGELFFGEGSRLTVL.

The rearrangement uses TRBV19 and TRBJ1-2, with a weak D call TRBD1 (6 bases). With 3 bases removed from V and 2 bases from J, the gap between germline ends came to 13 bases. The length of the CDR3 is 15 residues. The germline gives CDR1 LNHDA, CDR2 SQIVND (reference sequence). The CDR3 DNA sequence: TGTGCCAGTAGTATGGGGGGGCGCAGCAACTATGGCTACACCTTC. Translating it yields CASSMGGRSNYGYTF.

V usage is TRBV4-3 and J usage is TRBJ2-7; 8 bases line up with TRBD2. CDR3 length equals 17 residues. Germline values: CDR1 LGHNA, CDR2 YSLEER. Unmatched junction bases numbered 10, after V lost 1 base and J lost 2 bases. The CDR3 nucleotides read TGCGCCAGCAGCCAAGGGGCCACCGGGAGGGGGACCTACGAGCAGTACTTC. Translated: CASSQGATGRGTYEQYF.

The V gene is TRBV7-2, the J gene TRBJ2-5; a possible D gene is TRBD2 (6 bases). V was clipped by 5 bases and J by 4 bases, with 20 bases between them. CDR3 length: 16 residues. Germline V gene data show CDR1 as SGHTA and CDR2 as FQGNSA. The CDR3 coding sequence is TGTGCCAGCAGCCCGAGTTTGGGCAAAGCGGGAGAGACCCAGTACTTC. Residues: CASSPSLGKAGETQYF.

The chain joins TRBV27 to TRBJ2-7; TRBD1 aligns across 9 bases. This CDR3 has 14 residues. Germline values: CDR1 MNHEY, CDR2 SMNVEV (reference sequence). Losses at the gene ends were 5 bases for V and 7 bases for J; bases not matched to a gene: 9. This CDR3 reads CASSTGQGLWEQYF. DNA for the CDR3: TGTGCCAGCAGTACAGGACAGGGGCTTTGGGAGCAGTACTTC.

V and J are TRBV5-1 and TRBJ2-3; TRBD2 matches at 13 bases. The CDR3 spans 15 residues. CDR1 is SGHRS, CDR2 YFSETQ, per germline. The junction had 5 bases not matched to a gene; V was cut back by 4 bases and J by 6 bases. DNA for the CDR3: TGCGCCAGCAGCCCGACTAGCGGGGGGTCGGATACGCAGTATTTT. This gives the protein CASSPTSGGSDTQYF.

The chain has TRBV7-6 and TRBJ2-5; 8 bases are shared with TRBD1. The V and J ends lost 5 bases and 2 bases, in that order; junction bases with no gene match: 10. Germline V gene sequence: CDR1 SGHVS, CDR2 FNYEAQ. This CDR3 contains 16 residues. The CDR3 loop reads CASSLLRRGPQETQYF. The DNA of the CDR3 is TGTGCCAGCAGCCTACTCCGCAGGGGGCCGCAAGAGACCCAGTACTTC.

To note about this clone: One junction end disagrees with the germline gene, perhaps due to a read error. The V call is TRBV7-7, the J call TRBJ2-3, with 7 bases lining up with TRBD1. In germline, CDR1 is SSHAT, CDR2 FNYEAQ (reference sequence). The CDR3 length is 13 residues. The DNA of the CDR3 is TGTGCTAGCAGTGAGACAGGGAAAGATACGCAGTATTTT. Its protein product is CASSETGKDTQYF.